The next 21 T cell receptor beta chains were all read from a single sample in a study of PD-L1 blockade in urothelial cancer. Using immunoSEQ multiplex PCR, the repertoire was profiled, and TCRdb retains in-frame clones only, with some absent. The sample records tens of thousands of clones, approximately 75% being singletons. As for time point: pretreatment peripheral blood. The specimen was PBMCs, collected around atezolizumab (anti-PD-L1) treatment. The source of these receptors is a man aged 65-85 years with urothelial cancer.

This sequence joins TRBV7-9 and TRBJ2-2, with D maybe TRBD1 (6 bases). In germline, CDR1 is SEHNR, CDR2 FQNEAQ (reference sequence). Between the trimmed V and J ends, which lost 5 bases and 2 bases, there was a span of 21 bases. There are 18 residues in the CDR3. CDR3 protein: CASSLPYDRIFNTGELFF. The CDR3 nucleotides are TGTGCCAGCAGCCTACCGTATGACAGGATATTCAACACCGGGGAGCTGTTTTTT.

This clone was seen a handful of times. In nucleotides, the CDR3 is TGCGCCAGCAGCATTACTTCGTACAATGAGCAGTTCTTC. It yields the protein CASSITSYNEQFF. The rearrangement uses TRBV5-1 and TRBJ2-1; D not certain. The CDR3 consists of 13 residues. The V gene lost 4 bases and the J gene lost 4 bases, with 9 bases spanning the gap. Germline CDR1 is SGHRS and CDR2 is YFSETQ. The full variable domain, rest sourced from reference TRBV5-1 and TRBJ2-1, is KAGVTQTPRYLIKTRGQQVTLSCSPISGHRSVSWYQQTPGQGLQFLFEYFSETQRNKGNFPGRFSGRQFSNSRSEMNVSTLELGDSALYLCASSITSYNEQFFGPGTRLTVL.

V and J are TRBV14 and TRBJ2-4, with D maybe TRBD2 (6 bases). CDR1 is SGHDN and CDR2 is FVKESK in the germline V gene. CDR3 length: 16 amino acids. V lost 4 bases and J 4 bases, leaving 17 bases between the germline ends. Here the CDR3 reads CASSLEAGWRKNIQYF. Written as DNA, the CDR3 is TGTGCCAGCAGCCTTGAGGCGGGATGGAGGAAAAACATTCAGTACTTC.

The chain employs TRBV30 and TRBJ1-2, with TRBD1 matching 7 bases. The germline CDR1 and CDR2 sequences are GTSNPN and SVGIG (reference sequence). The CDR3 extends over 18 amino acids. The J segment lost 5 bases and the V segment lost 2 bases, leaving 20 bases of the junction unmatched. The CDR3 DNA sequence: TGTGCCTGGAGTACCCGGGGACAGTTTTGCCCAAACGGTTATGGCTACACCTTC. This sequence encodes CAWSTRGQFCPNGYGYTF.

The chain employs TRBV5-8 and TRBJ1-5; 10 nucleotides line up with TRBD1. The CDR3 is 19 amino acids. V trimming: 0 bases; J trimming: 0 bases; junction bases outside the gene matches: 9. In germline, CDR1 is SGHTS, CDR2 YDEGEE. The DNA of the CDR3 is TGTGCCAGCAGCTTGGAGGTGACAGGGGGCGTCCCTAGCAATCAGCCCCAGCATTTT. Encoded protein: CASSLEVTGGVPSNQPQHF.

The chain recombines TRBV5-8 with TRBJ2-5, with 7 bases identical to TRBD2. Per the germline V gene, CDR1 is SGHTS and CDR2 is YDEGEE. This CDR3 region has 14 residues. V lost 2 bases, J lost 2 bases, and 3 bases stayed unmatched. In DNA form, the CDR3 reads TGTGCCAGCAGCTTCGGCGGGAGTCAAGAGACCCAGTACTTC. Its protein product is CASSFGGSQETQYF.

The chain combines TRBV19 with TRBJ1-1, with 8 bases aligning to TRBD1. The CDR3 totals 15 residues. The germline V gene encodes CDR1 LNHDA and CDR2 SQIVND (reference sequence). Trimming removed 6 bases from V and 3 bases from J; junction bases left unmatched: 9. CDR3 nucleotides: TGTGCCAGTAGGGCTCAGGGGGCGTGGGACACTGAAGCTTTCTTT. The encoded protein is CASRAQGAWDTEAFF.

The rearrangement uses TRBV30 and TRBJ2-1, with unresolved D. Trimming stripped 3 bases from V and 0 bases from J, with 9 bases between. Germline V gene sequence: CDR1 GTSNPN, CDR2 SVGIG (reference sequence). The CDR3 is 14 amino acids. The CDR3 region has the DNA TGTGCCTGGAGGAAGGAGACCTCCTACAATGAGCAGTTCTTC. Protein: CAWRKETSYNEQFF.

V is TRBV7-2 and J is TRBJ2-3; TRBD2 matches at 9 bases. Germline CDR1 and CDR2: SGHTA and FQGNSA. The CDR3 totals 17 residues. V lost 1 base to trimming and J lost 5 bases; unmatched junction nucleotides: 10. The CDR3 DNA is TGTGCCAGCAGCTTAGAGGACTTAGCGGGAGTGGAAGATACGCAGTATTTT. Its translation is CASSLEDLAGVEDTQYF.

The V call is TRBV6-5, the J call TRBJ1-2; the D gene is possibly TRBD1 (5 bases). Trimming took off 2 bases at V and 6 bases at J, with 10 bases between the two ends. Per the germline V gene, CDR1 is MNHEY and CDR2 is SVGAGI. CDR3 size: 13 residues. CDR3 bases: TGTGCCAGCAGTTACAGGGGTTCGAATGGCTACACCTTC. It translates to CASSYRGSNGYTF.

The rearrangement links TRBV7-2 to TRBJ1-2; the D gene is possibly TRBD1 (6 bases). V lost 5 bases to trimming and J lost 9 bases, with 22 bases between them. Germline CDR1 reads SGHTA; CDR2 reads FQGNSA. This CDR3 region has 15 residues. The CDR3 sequence: CASSPHYRSGDRYTF. The DNA of the CDR3 is TGTGCCAGCAGCCCCCACTATAGGTCAGGGGATCGCTACACCTTC.

The chain uses TRBV6-5 and TRBJ1-4, with 9 bases matching TRBD1. Germline CDR1 MNHEY, CDR2 SVGAGI. Losses at the gene ends were 4 bases for V and 5 bases for J; bases not matched to a gene: 2. The CDR3 has 14 amino acids. The CDR3 loop reads CASSSGQGNEKLFF. The CDR3 DNA reads as TGTGCCAGCAGTTCGGGACAGGGCAATGAAAAACTGTTTTTT.

This chain joins TRBV19 and TRBJ2-2; 9 bases fit TRBD2. Germline CDR1 is LNHDA and CDR2 is SQIVND (reference sequence). Trimming removed 5 bases from V and 1 base from J; junction bases left unmatched: 5. This CDR3 has 16 residues. This CDR3 is CASSSLAGKNTGELFF. The CDR3 DNA sequence: TGTGCCAGTAGTTCGCTAGCGGGGAAGAACACCGGGGAGCTGTTTTTT.

V gene TRBV6-4 combines with J gene TRBJ2-7; 8 bases map to TRBD1. The CDR3 is 15 amino acids. CDR1 and CDR2 (germline): MRHNA, SNTAGT. V shed 7 bases and J 4 bases; nucleotides not matched to a gene: 12. For the CDR3, the DNA is TGTGCCAGCATTCTCCGAGGACAGGGTGGGTACGAGCAGTACTTC. Its protein is CASILRGQGGYEQYF.

The chain recombines TRBV9 with TRBJ2-7; TRBD2 aligns across 10 bases. V was pared by 1 base and J by 2 bases, with 3 bases of the junction left unmatched. Germline values: CDR1 SGDLS, CDR2 YYNGEE. CDR3 length: 15 amino acids. This chain's CDR3 is CASSVSSGSTYEQYF. In DNA form, the CDR3 reads TGTGCCAGCAGCGTATCTAGCGGGAGTACCTACGAGCAGTACTTC.

The chain is built from TRBV10-3 and TRBJ2-2, with 10 bases identical to TRBD1. The CDR3 totals 15 residues. V gave up 6 bases and J gave up 4 bases; unmatched junction bases: 5. Germline CDR1 reads ENHRY; CDR2 reads SYGVKD. The DNA for the CDR3 is TGTGCCATCAGGGGGACAGGGGACGCCACCGGGGAGCTGTTTTTT. Protein product: CAIRGTGDATGELFF.

The chain joins TRBV27 to TRBJ1-1; the match to TRBD1 covers 8 bases. CDR3 length equals 15 residues. With V trimmed by 4 bases and J by 0 bases, 4 bases remained unmatched. Looked up from germline, CDR1 is MNHEY and CDR2 is SMNVEV (reference sequence). CDR3 bases: TGTGCCAGCAGTTACAGGGGGTACATGAACACTGAAGCTTTCTTT. Translated, it gives CASSYRGYMNTEAFF.

Comments on this clone: Other nucleotide sequences from this sample produce the same CDR3. The chain joins TRBV5-6 to TRBJ2-7, with D possibly matching TRBD2 (7 bases). This CDR3 contains 14 residues. V shed 3 bases and J shed 4 bases, with 14 bases lying between them. Germline V gene data show CDR1 as SGHDT and CDR2 as YYEEEE. DNA for the CDR3: TGTGCCAGCAGCTGGGGGGGCGGTGGGTACGAGCAGTACTTC. This translates into CASSWGGGGYEQYF. Together with reference TRBV5-6 and TRBJ2-7, the CDR3 gives the full variable domain: DAGVTQSPTHLIKTRGQQVTLRCSPKSGHDTVSWYQQALGQGPQFIFQYYEEEERQRGNFPDRFSGHQFPNYSSELNVNALLLGDSALYLCASSWGGGGYEQYFGPGTRLTVT.

The genes are TRBV5-4 and TRBJ2-2, with 9 bases matching TRBD1. The CDR3 runs to 16 residues. CDR1 is SGHNT, CDR2 YYREEE, per germline (reference sequence). V lost 4 bases, J lost 5 bases, and 9 bases stayed unmatched. This CDR3 is CASSPGQGRETGELFF. In nucleotides, the CDR3 is TGTGCCAGCAGCCCCGGACAGGGGCGGGAGACCGGGGAGCTGTTTTTT.

V is TRBV11-2 and J is TRBJ2-5; maybe TRBD2 (5 bases). The V gene's germline CDR1 is SGHAT and CDR2 FQNNGV. The ends were cut back, 5 bases at V and 5 bases at J, with 18 bases in the middle. This CDR3 is 15 amino acids long. The CDR3 loop reads CASSRRQSRRETQYF. Here the CDR3 DNA reads TGTGCCAGCAGCCGGCGACAATCCCGGAGGGAGACCCAGTACTTC.

The CDR3 DNA reads as TGTGCCAGCAGCTTCGGCGGGAGTAGCCATGAGCAGTTCTTC. It codes for CASSFGGSSHEQFF. The chain carries TRBV7-3 and TRBJ2-1, with 7 positions matching TRBD2. J lost 8 bases, V lost 3 bases, and 7 bases had no gene match. Germline assignment: CDR1 SGHTA and CDR2 FQGTGA. There are 14 residues in the CDR3. The variable domain in full, completed from reference TRBV7-3 and TRBJ2-1, reads GAGVSQTPSNKVTEKGKYVELRCDPISGHTALYWYRQSLGQGPEFLIYFQGTGAADDSGLPNDRFFAVRPEGSVSTLKIQRTERGDSAVYLCASSFGGSSHEQFFGPGTRLTVL.